The 15 T cell receptor beta chains below were found in one sample sequenced in a study of T cell responses to AZD1222 COVID-19 vaccine. Measured with immunoSEQ multiplex PCR; TCRdb has only the in-frame clones, and not every one. The table has some 100,000 clones, about 93% seen once. This specimen was peripheral blood, taken 28 days after the second AZD1222 dose. The origin of the receptors is an adult who received the AZD1222 COVID-19 vaccine.

The J gene is TRBJ2-7, the V gene TRBV29-1, with 8 nucleotides matching TRBD1. Unmatched junction bases numbered 10, after V lost 4 bases and J lost 2 bases. The germline V gene has CDR1 SQVTM and CDR2 ANQGSEA. CDR3 size: 15 residues. The CDR3 protein is CSVAIPGTGAYEQYF. Written as DNA, the CDR3 is TGCAGCGTTGCGATACCTGGGACAGGAGCCTACGAGCAGTACTTC.

V is TRBV7-9 and J is TRBJ2-7; the D is unclear. The CDR3 contains 12 residues. The V and J ends lost 5 bases and 2 bases respectively, with 7 bases between them. CDR1 and CDR2 (germline): SEHNR, FQNEAQ (reference sequence). For the CDR3, the DNA is TGTGCCAGCAGCCTAACTCCCTACGAGCAGTACTTC. Encoded protein: CASSLTPYEQYF.

J is TRBJ2-5 and V is TRBV4-1; possible D gene TRBD1, 6 bases. The CDR3 sequence is 14 residues long. The germline V and J ends were trimmed by 4 bases and 2 bases, with 11 bases remaining between them. Germline assignment: CDR1 MGHRA and CDR2 YSYEKL. The chain's CDR3 is CASSRETGQETQYF. DNA for the CDR3: TGCGCCAGCAGCCGGGAGACAGGACAAGAGACCCAGTACTTC.

The CDR3 spells CASSQDSHRGHEQYF. The CDR3 DNA is TGTGCCAGCAGCCAAGATTCTCACAGGGGCCACGAGCAGTACTTC. The V gene is TRBV14, the J gene TRBJ2-7; 7 bases agree with TRBD1. Germline V gives CDR1 SGHDN, CDR2 FVKESK. Trimming at V came to 0 bases and at J to 5 bases, leaving 7 bases not matched to a gene. The CDR3 is 15 residues long.

V gene TRBV30 combines with J gene TRBJ2-7; the D gene could be TRBD1 or TRBD2 (6 bases each). Germline V gene lookup returns CDR1 GTSNPN and CDR2 SVGIG (reference sequence). There are 15 residues in the CDR3. V lost 2 bases and J 4 bases, leaving 18 bases between the germline ends. This CDR3 reads CAWSPTRTGTYEQYF. Here the CDR3 DNA reads TGTGCCTGGAGTCCTACACGTACAGGGACTTACGAGCAGTACTTC.

This chain connects TRBV7-9 to TRBJ1-1; D is uncertain. Germline assignment: CDR1 SEHNR and CDR2 FQNEAQ (reference sequence). The CDR3 is 10 residues long. Trimming left V 5 bases short and J 8 bases short, with 6 bases between. The CDR3 nucleotides read TGTGCCAGCAGCCCGGGGGAAGCTTTCTTT. Protein: CASSPGEAFF.

J is TRBJ1-1 and V is TRBV29-1; no reliable D call. The CDR3 covers 13 residues. Trimming shortened V by 7 bases and J by 1 base, and 13 bases separated the two germline ends. The germline CDR1 and CDR2 sequences are SQVTM and ANQGSEA. This CDR3 reads CSAAAPSNTEAFF. CDR3 in DNA: TGCAGCGCCGCGGCACCGTCGAACACTGAAGCTTTCTTT.

The rearrangement joins TRBV14 to TRBJ1-3; D may be TRBD1 (5 bases). Between the trimmed V and J ends, which lost 4 bases and 13 bases, there was a span of 14 bases. Germline V CDR1 and CDR2: SGHDN, FVKESK. The CDR3 is 12 residues long. CDR3 bases: TGTGCCAGCAGCCCAGGGACGTCGCGAATATATTTT. Protein product: CASSPGTSRIYF. The whole variable domain, remainder taken from reference TRBV14 and TRBJ1-3, is EAGVTQFPSHSVIEKGQTVTLRCDPISGHDNLYWYRRVMGKEIKFLLHFVKESKQDESGMPNNRFLAERTGGTYSTLKVQPAELEDSGVYFCASSPGTSRIYFGEGSWLTVV.

The chain carries TRBV19 and TRBJ2-3, with a possible D match to TRBD1 (6 bases). With 3 bases removed from V and 4 bases from J, the gap between germline ends came to 8 bases. The CDR3 is 13 residues long. Germline CDR1 and CDR2: LNHDA and SQIVND (reference sequence). The CDR3 here is CASSIGGADTQYF. The CDR3 DNA sequence: TGTGCCAGTAGTATTGGGGGCGCAGATACGCAGTATTTT.

The chain carries TRBV27 and TRBJ1-6; D unclear. V gave up 2 bases and J gave up 7 bases, with 6 bases separating them. This CDR3 has 13 residues. Per germline, CDR1 MNHEY and CDR2 SMNVEV (reference sequence). The CDR3 is CASSLNRNSPLHF. The CDR3 region has the DNA TGTGCCAGCAGTTTAAATAGGAATTCACCCCTCCACTTT.

This clone was recorded once. The rearrangement links TRBV2 to TRBJ1-4; a possible D gene is TRBD1 (6 bases). CDR3 size: 16 residues. Germline V CDR1 and CDR2: SNHLY, FYNNEI. Trimming took 7 bases from V and 7 from J, leaving 22 bases between them. CDR3 sequence reads: CASNPAYRAGIEKLFF. As DNA, the CDR3 is TGTGCCAGCAACCCCGCCTACAGGGCCGGTATTGAAAAACTGTTTTTT.

In its sample, this clone was seen once. V is TRBV7-6 and J is TRBJ2-2; TRBD2 agrees at 14 bases. The V and J ends lost 4 bases and 7 bases, in that order; junction bases with no gene match: 11. In germline, CDR1 is SGHVS, CDR2 FNYEAQ. The CDR3 sequence is 18 residues long. The CDR3 DNA is TGTGCCAGCAGCTCGCGGACTAGCGGGGGGCACAAGAGCGGGGAGCTGTTTTTT. As protein: CASSSRTSGGHKSGELFF.

This sequence joins TRBV5-1 and TRBJ2-7; D tentatively reads TRBD1 or TRBD2 (5 bases each). The V gene lost 0 bases and the J gene lost 6 bases, with 16 bases spanning the gap. This CDR3 spans 15 amino acids. The germline CDR1 and CDR2 sequences are SGHRS and YFSETQ. Written as DNA, the CDR3 is TGCGCCAGCAGCTTGGCGACGGGGCCGAGAATCGAGCAGTACTTC. This encodes CASSLATGPRIEQYF.

This clone was observed a single time. The chain combines TRBV6-5 with TRBJ1-2; 8 nucleotides agree with TRBD1. Germline V lookup: CDR1 MNHEY, CDR2 SVGAGI. The J segment lost 8 bases and the V segment lost 8 bases, leaving 16 bases of the junction unmatched. This CDR3 contains 15 residues. The CDR3 nucleotides are TGTGCCAGCCAAAGGCAGACAGGGGCCGAGGAAGGCTACACCTTC. Encoded protein: CASQRQTGAEEGYTF.

The chain carries TRBV5-1 and TRBJ2-7; D gene uncertain. Germline assignment: CDR1 SGHRS and CDR2 YFSETQ. The CDR3 has 14 amino acids. Trimming took 2 bases from V and 1 from J, leaving 10 bases between them. The CDR3: CASSLRAASYEQYF. DNA of the CDR3: TGCGCCAGCAGCTTAAGGGCGGCGTCCTACGAGCAGTACTTC.